This entry is about one T cell receptor beta chain. CDR1 and CDR2 (germline): MNHEY, SVGEGT. V lost 6 bases, J lost 5 bases, and 17 bases stayed unmatched. This CDR3 is 18 amino acids long. TCR beta CDR3 regions were amplified from RNA. TCR CDR3 underwent first-round RT-PCR with the HTBI primer set. TCRdb processed the multiplex PCR reads anew with MiXCR; each CDR3 protein has one entry. Found here are about 580,000 distinct CDR3 sequences, around 14% of them singletons; the top ten hold 4.5% to 6%. The data are from a study of T cells in Graves' hyperthyroidism and ophthalmopathy. The sequencing sample was made of blood. The receptor's source is a woman in her twenties or thirties with Graves' hyperthyroidism that later progressed to Graves' ophthalmopathy. The chain has TRBV6-2 or TRBV6-3 and TRBJ2-5, with TRBD2 matching over 11 bases. CDR3 nucleotide sequence: TGTGCCAGCAGGCGGGCCGGGACTAGCGGTCCTAGGGGCGAGACCCAGTACTTC. Its translation is CASRRAGTSGPRGETQYF.